The 27 T cell receptor beta chains below were found in one sample sequenced in a study of blood T cell repertoires in COVID-19. Profiling relied on immunoSEQ multiplex PCR, and the TCRdb table lists in-frame clones only, not all of them. Here the sample spans around 290,000 clones, just over 90% being singletons. Specimen: peripheral blood. The receptors here all came from a woman in her 30s with COVID-19, enrolled during active disease.

The gene calls are TRBV6-5 and TRBJ1-3; no reliable D call. The V and J ends lost 7 bases and 0 bases respectively, with 10 bases between them. CDR1 and CDR2 (germline): MNHEY, SVGAGI. This CDR3 region has 14 residues. CDR3 nucleotide sequence: TGTGCCAGCAATTCCGACTACTCTGGAAACACCATATATTTT. It yields the protein CASNSDYSGNTIYF.

This rearrangement joins TRBV6-1 to TRBJ2-3, with 10 positions matching TRBD2. CDR1 MNHNS and CDR2 SASEGT come from the germline V gene. The ends lost 4 bases at V and 4 bases at J; junction bases unmatched: 11. This CDR3 is built from 17 residues. The CDR3 reads CASSGVVLAGVPDTQYF. CDR3 nucleotide sequence: TGTGCCAGCAGTGGGGTAGTTCTAGCGGGAGTCCCAGATACGCAGTATTTT.

CDR3 amino acids: CASSVGTHYEQYF. The CDR3 coding sequence is TGTGCCAGCAGCGTAGGCACTCACTACGAGCAGTACTTC. The chain combines TRBV9 with TRBJ2-7, with no clear D. This CDR3 is built from 13 residues. Germline V gives CDR1 SGDLS, CDR2 YYNGEE. V lost 0 bases and J lost 3, with 7 bases in between.

The rearrangement uses TRBV27 and TRBJ1-4, with TRBD1 identical over 7 bases. The V gene's germline CDR1 is MNHEY and CDR2 SMNVEV (reference sequence). The CDR3 loop spans 14 amino acids. V was pared by 5 bases and J by 5 bases, with 5 bases of the junction left unmatched. The DNA for the CDR3 is TGTGCCAGCAGTAGACAGGGCCCCAATGAAAAACTGTTTTTT. As protein: CASSRQGPNEKLFF.

CDR3 sequence (DNA): TGTGCCAGTAGTGTCCAACAGGGGTGGAACACTGAAGCTTTCTTT. This codes for CASSVQQGWNTEAFF. V gene TRBV19 combines with J gene TRBJ1-1; TRBD1 matches 7 bases. Germline V gene lookup returns CDR1 LNHDA and CDR2 SQIVND (reference sequence). CDR3 length: 15 amino acids. With 5 bases clipped from V and 1 base from J, the junction kept 7 bases outside the gene matches.

V gene TRBV28 combines with J gene TRBJ1-1; D gene uncertain. This CDR3 is 11 amino acids long. Trimming removed 6 bases from V and 5 bases from J, with 7 bases in between. The germline CDR1 and CDR2 sequences are MDHEN and SYDVKM. The CDR3 sequence is CASRWSTEAFF. The DNA for the CDR3 is TGTGCCAGCAGGTGGAGTACTGAAGCTTTCTTT.

The chain couples TRBV28 to TRBJ1-4, with D tentatively TRBD1 (6 bases). Germline values: CDR1 MDHEN, CDR2 SYDVKM. Trimming shortened V by 6 bases and J by 8 bases, and 16 bases separated the two germline ends. The CDR3 is 14 residues long. This chain's CDR3 is CASRPQGPKEKLFF. CDR3 coding DNA: TGTGCCAGCAGACCACAGGGACCCAAAGAAAAACTGTTTTTT. Combining the CDR3 with reference TRBV28 and TRBJ1-4 gives the whole variable domain DVKVTQSSRYLVKRTGEKVFLECVQDMDHENMFWYRQDPGLGLRLIYFSYDVKMKEKGDIPEGYSVSREKKERFSLILESASTNQTSMYLCASRPQGPKEKLFFGSGTQLSVL.

The chain recombines TRBV7-2 with TRBJ1-1; D not resolved. The germline gives CDR1 SGHTA, CDR2 FQGNSA. V gave up 3 bases and J gave up 3 bases, with 5 bases separating them. This CDR3 has 12 amino acids. CDR3 amino acids: CASSLSYTEAFF. The CDR3 DNA is TGTGCCAGCAGCTTGAGTTACACTGAAGCTTTCTTT.

This clone is a singleton in its sample. The chain is built from TRBV10-3 and TRBJ1-5; perhaps TRBD1 as D (5 bases). Germline V gives CDR1 ENHRY, CDR2 SYGVKD. The CDR3 totals 15 residues. The ends were cut back, 3 bases at V and 6 bases at J, with 15 bases in the middle. The CDR3 sequence: CAISDGRVEGQPQHF. The DNA for the CDR3 is TGTGCCATCAGTGATGGCAGGGTAGAAGGTCAGCCCCAGCATTTT.

The chain links TRBV2 to TRBJ1-2; D is unresolved. CDR3 length: 13 residues. V shed 1 base and J shed 6 bases, with 9 bases lying between them. Germline CDR1 SNHLY, CDR2 FYNNEI. In nucleotides, the CDR3 is TGTGCCAGCAGTGAAGATGGGGAGGATGGCTACACCTTC. This gives the protein CASSEDGEDGYTF.

This clone was seen just once. The CDR3 coding sequence is TGTGCCACCAGCAGAGTTTATTCGGGATCTGAAGCTTTCTTT. Translating gives CATSRVYSGSEAFF. The V and J genes are TRBV15 and TRBJ1-1; D unclear. CDR3 length equals 14 residues. The V and J ends lost 1 base and 6 bases respectively, with 12 bases between them. Germline CDR1 is LNHNV and CDR2 is YYDKDF (reference sequence).

The V and J genes are TRBV11-2 and TRBJ2-3, with 8 bases lining up with TRBD1. Germline CDR1 is SGHAT and CDR2 is FQNNGV. The CDR3 is made up of 14 amino acids. Trimming cost V 3 bases and J 3 bases; bases outside gene matches: 2. Here the CDR3 DNA reads TGTGCCAGCAGCTTGGACAGGGCTACAGATACGCAGTATTTT. It is translated as CASSLDRATDTQYF.

The chain couples TRBV19 to TRBJ1-2; D is undetermined. This CDR3 has 16 residues. Germline values: CDR1 LNHDA, CDR2 SQIVND (reference sequence). V lost 2 bases to trimming and J lost 2 bases, with 15 bases between them. CDR3 in DNA: TGTGCCAGTAGTATAACTCCCCCACAAGCGAACTATGGCTACACCTTC. The encoded protein is CASSITPPQANYGYTF.

This chain connects TRBV11-2 to TRBJ1-1; D not certain. The length of the CDR3 is 19 residues. Between the trimmed V and J ends, which lost 2 bases and 0 bases, there was a span of 22 bases. The germline CDR1 and CDR2 sequences are SGHAT and FQNNGV. The CDR3 sequence is CASSLTLIPVRRLNTEAFF. The CDR3 nucleotides read TGTGCCAGCAGCTTAACCCTCATCCCGGTCCGGCGGCTGAACACTGAAGCTTTCTTT.

This CDR3 reads CAISADRGTEAFF. CDR3 nucleotide sequence: TGTGCCATCAGTGCGGACAGAGGGACTGAAGCTTTCTTT. This chain links TRBV10-3 with TRBJ1-1; possibly TRBD1 for D (6 bases). CDR1 is ENHRY and CDR2 is SYGVKD in the germline V gene. V lost 4 bases and J 5 bases, leaving 11 bases between the germline ends. The CDR3 is 13 residues long.

This chain connects TRBV30 to TRBJ2-3; D gene unclear. Germline V lookup: CDR1 GTSNPN, CDR2 SVGIG (reference sequence). The CDR3 sequence is 13 residues long. V was cut by 6 bases and J by 0 bases, with 10 bases left in between. The DNA for the CDR3 is TGTGCCTGTCACCTAACTAGCACAGATACGCAGTATTTT. Its protein is CACHLTSTDTQYF.

The chain couples TRBV7-3 to TRBJ2-2; TRBD2 agrees at 13 bases. CDR3 length equals 16 residues. V was pared by 4 bases and J by 5 bases, with 4 bases of the junction left unmatched. The germline CDR1 and CDR2 sequences are SGHTA and FQGTGA. The CDR3 coding sequence is TGTGCCAGCAGCTCTTCACTAGCGGGAGGGACCGGGGAGCTGTTTTTT. It is translated as CASSSSLAGGTGELFF.

The chain recombines TRBV11-3 with TRBJ2-3; 14 bases match TRBD2. The CDR3 extends over 16 amino acids. After removal of 1 base from V and 4 bases from J, the junction contained 1 base not matched to a gene. The germline CDR1 and CDR2 sequences are SGHNT and YENEEA. The CDR3 spells CASSLGTSGRSDTQYF. DNA of the CDR3: TGTGCCAGCAGCTTAGGGACTAGCGGGAGGTCAGATACGCAGTATTTT.

The rearrangement joins TRBV7-9 to TRBJ1-2; TRBD1 matches 8 bases. Germline V gene sequence: CDR1 SEHNR, CDR2 FQNEAQ (reference sequence). This CDR3 is built from 15 residues. V lost 5 bases to trimming and J lost 5 bases; unmatched junction nucleotides: 10. The CDR3 loop is CASSETGTGAYGYTF. The CDR3 DNA sequence: TGTGCCAGCAGCGAAACCGGGACAGGTGCATATGGCTACACCTTC.

The chain joins TRBV6-5 to TRBJ1-5, with D possibly matching TRBD1 (6 bases). This CDR3 spans 14 amino acids. Trimming took off 5 bases at V and 0 bases at J, with 8 bases between the two ends. Per germline, CDR1 MNHEY and CDR2 SVGAGI. CDR3 DNA: TGTGCCAGCAGTCGGACAGTTAGCAATCAGCCCCAGCATTTT. It encodes CASSRTVSNQPQHF.

V and J are TRBV11-2 and TRBJ1-2; TRBD1 agrees at 8 bases. The CDR3 is 17 amino acids. V was clipped by 1 base and J by 4 bases; unmatched bases: 11. Germline CDR1 reads SGHAT; CDR2 reads FQNNGV. The CDR3 here is CASSLGGQDSGAYGYTF. CDR3 nucleotides: TGTGCCAGCAGCTTAGGGGGACAGGACAGCGGCGCCTATGGCTACACCTTC.

The chain links TRBV6-5 to TRBJ2-7, with a possible D match to TRBD2 (6 bases). Per the germline V gene, CDR1 is MNHEY and CDR2 is SVGAGI. The CDR3 has 13 amino acids. Trimming took off 7 bases at V and 2 bases at J, with 12 bases between the two ends. The CDR3 sequence is CASTGRETYEQYF. In DNA form, the CDR3 reads TGTGCCAGCACGGGCCGGGAGACCTACGAGCAGTACTTC.

This clone was observed a single time. This chain connects TRBV5-4 to TRBJ1-1; 7 positions match TRBD1. CDR1 is SGHNT, CDR2 YYREEE, per germline (reference sequence). Trimming cost V 0 bases and J 0 bases; bases outside gene matches: 2. The CDR3 sequence is 15 residues long. CDR3 sequence (DNA): TGTGCCAGCAGCTTGGACAGGGGAATGAACACTGAAGCTTTCTTT. Its translation is CASSLDRGMNTEAFF.

The genes are TRBV6-2 or TRBV6-3 and TRBJ2-7; no firm D call. Germline loops: CDR1 MNHEY, CDR2 SVGEGT. V shed 4 bases and J shed 1 base, with 5 bases lying between them. The CDR3 is made up of 12 amino acids. The CDR3 region has the DNA TGTGCCAGCAGTTGGGCTTCCTACGAGCAGTACTTC. As protein: CASSWASYEQYF.

The J gene is TRBJ2-2, the V gene TRBV28; 8 positions match TRBD1. Germline V lookup: CDR1 MDHEN, CDR2 SYDVKM. The length of the CDR3 is 16 residues. V lost 4 bases to trimming and J lost 5 bases; unmatched junction nucleotides: 9. CDR3 nucleotide sequence: TGTGCCAGCAGTTACCCCCAAACAGGGGGAACCGGGGAGCTGTTTTTT. As protein: CASSYPQTGGTGELFF.

The chain employs TRBV5-1 and TRBJ2-7; D is perhaps TRBD2 (6 bases). CDR3 size: 16 residues. Germline V CDR1 and CDR2: SGHRS, YFSETQ. With 2 bases removed from V and 0 bases from J, the gap between germline ends came to 15 bases. Here the CDR3 DNA reads TGCGCCAGCAGCTTTACTAGCCGGGGAAGCTCCTACGAGCAGTACTTC. This encodes CASSFTSRGSSYEQYF. The full variable domain, completed using reference TRBV5-1 and TRBJ2-7, is KAGVTQTPRYLIKTRGQQVTLSCSPISGHRSVSWYQQTPGQGLQFLFEYFSETQRNKGNFPGRFSGRQFSNSRSEMNVSTLELGDSALYLCASSFTSRGSSYEQYFGPGTRLTVT.

J is TRBJ1-1 and V is TRBV28; perhaps TRBD1 as D (5 bases). Trimming shortened V by 8 bases and J by 6 bases, and 13 bases separated the two germline ends. Per the germline V gene, CDR1 is MDHEN and CDR2 is SYDVKM. This CDR3 contains 12 residues. Written as DNA, the CDR3 is TGTGCCAGCTATGATCAGGGCGCTGAAGCTTTCTTT. Amino acid sequence: CASYDQGAEAFF.